This T cell receptor beta chain comes out of a study of cytomegalovirus exposure and HLA in healthy donors. Study-wide findings and caveats: In an earlier analysis, productive rearrangement rates for most beta V segments clustered near 87% or 30%. The classifier reportedly diagnosed cytomegalovirus status with high specificity and sensitivity. Several top significant clusters appeared, in a later analysis, to be linked to common viral pathogens.

Turning to this clone: Its specificity is unknown.

This PCR relied on a set of 60 Vbeta primers and 13 Jbeta primers. Profiling relied on immunoSEQ multiplex PCR, and the TCRdb table lists in-frame clones only, not all of them. The data hold roughly 200,000 clones, with roughly 70% observed a single time. The TCR was taken from a male donor in good health and CMV-seronegative. What was sequenced was PBMCs.

This CDR3 reads CASTLDRNNSPLHF. DNA for the CDR3: TGTGCCAGCACCCTAGACAGGAATAATTCACCCCTCCACTTT. The gene calls are TRBV7-8 and TRBJ1-6, with D possibly matching TRBD1 (6 bases). Trimming removed 7 bases from V and 5 bases from J, with 12 bases in between. This CDR3 region has 14 residues. Germline assignment: CDR1 SGHVS and CDR2 FQNEAQ.